Given below is one TCR beta chain in context. Antigen: not known. Here immunoSEQ multiplex PCR was the method, and the copy in TCRdb shows in-frame clones only, minus some. Of 95,000 to 150,000 clones in the sample, roughly 89% were seen once. Separate from the 666-subject first cohort was the approximately 120-subject validation cohort, to which the donors belonged. The length of the CDR3 is 12 residues. Per the germline V gene, CDR1 is MRHNA and CDR2 is SNTAGT. The ends lost 8 bases at V and 2 bases at J; junction bases unmatched: 2. The data derive from a study of cytomegalovirus exposure and HLA in healthy donors. Overall study: It was reported in a later analysis that the same platform had been used for the 120 validation repertoires as for the 666 first-cohort repertoires. Findings of the study overall: Rarity held for most TCR sequences, but there were some public TCRs that occurred in many donors. The authors listed over 150 TCR beta chains as cytomegalovirus-associated.

Specimen: PBMCs. The receptor comes from a young woman in good health and CMV-seronegative. The chain links TRBV6-4 to TRBJ2-7; 8 nucleotides line up with TRBD1. The CDR3 region has the DNA TGTGCCAGCGGGGGACAGGCCTACGAGCAGTACTTC. It translates to CASGGQAYEQYF.